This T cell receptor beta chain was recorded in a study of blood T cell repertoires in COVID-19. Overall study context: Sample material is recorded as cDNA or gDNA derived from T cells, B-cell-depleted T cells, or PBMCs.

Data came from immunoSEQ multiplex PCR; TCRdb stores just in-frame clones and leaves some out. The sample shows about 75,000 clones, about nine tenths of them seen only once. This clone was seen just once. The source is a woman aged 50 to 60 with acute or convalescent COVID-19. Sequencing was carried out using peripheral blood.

The CDR3 DNA is TGTGCCAGCAGTGAACCAGGCAGGGGGGATGAAAAACTGTTTTTT. This gives the protein CASSEPGRGDEKLFF. The rearrangement links TRBV6-1 to TRBJ1-4; 7 bases are a match to TRBD1. The V and J ends lost 2 bases and 6 bases, in that order; junction bases with no gene match: 6. Germline V gene data show CDR1 as MNHNS and CDR2 as SASEGT. CDR3 length equals 15 residues.